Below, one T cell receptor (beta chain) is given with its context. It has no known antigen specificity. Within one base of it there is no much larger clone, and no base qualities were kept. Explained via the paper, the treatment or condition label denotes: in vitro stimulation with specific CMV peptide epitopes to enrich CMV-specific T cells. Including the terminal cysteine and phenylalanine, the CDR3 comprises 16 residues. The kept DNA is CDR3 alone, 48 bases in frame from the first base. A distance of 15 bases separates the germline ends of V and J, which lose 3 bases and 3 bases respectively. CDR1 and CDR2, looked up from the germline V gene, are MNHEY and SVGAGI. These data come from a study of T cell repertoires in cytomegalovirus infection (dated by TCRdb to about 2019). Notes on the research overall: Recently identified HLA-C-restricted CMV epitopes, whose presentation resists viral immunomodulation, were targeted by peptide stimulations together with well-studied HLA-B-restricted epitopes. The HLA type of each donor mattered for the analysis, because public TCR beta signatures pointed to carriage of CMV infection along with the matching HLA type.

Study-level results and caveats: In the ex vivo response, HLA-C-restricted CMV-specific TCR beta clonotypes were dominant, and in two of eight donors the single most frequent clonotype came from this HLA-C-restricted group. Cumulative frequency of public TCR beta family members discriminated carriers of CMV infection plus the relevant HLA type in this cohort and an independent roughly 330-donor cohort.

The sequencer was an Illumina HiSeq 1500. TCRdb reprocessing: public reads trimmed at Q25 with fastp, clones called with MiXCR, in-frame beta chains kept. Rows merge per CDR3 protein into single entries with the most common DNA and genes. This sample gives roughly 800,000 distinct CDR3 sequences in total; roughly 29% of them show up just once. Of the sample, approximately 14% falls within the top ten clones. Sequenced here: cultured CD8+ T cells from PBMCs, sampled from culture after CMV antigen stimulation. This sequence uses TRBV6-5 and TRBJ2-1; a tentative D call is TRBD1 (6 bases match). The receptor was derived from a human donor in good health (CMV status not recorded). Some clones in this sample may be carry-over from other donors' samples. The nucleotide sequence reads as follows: TGTGCCAGCAGTTATTCCTCAGGGGAGTACTACAATGAGCAGTTCTTC. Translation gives CASSYSSGEYYNEQFF.